This T cell receptor (beta chain) derives from a study of graft-versus-host responses after intestinal transplantation. The graft tissue was processed, and this released both intraepithelial and lamina propria lymphocytes. The data were produced by immunoSEQ multiplex PCR, yet TCRdb's version contains in-frame clones alone and is incomplete. The profile covers some 3,500 clones, with about four fifths appearing a single time and over 5% taken by the ten largest. There are 14 residues in the CDR3. Per the germline V gene, CDR1 is MNHEY and CDR2 is SMNVEV (reference sequence). V lost 0 bases and J lost 4, with 9 bases in between.

The V and J genes are TRBV27 and TRBJ1-1; D unresolved. The source was ileum tissue, collected approximately 18 and 21 days after intestinal transplantation. The clonotype comes from a human patient who received an intestinal transplant, so some T cells may come from the graft donor. This chain's CDR3 is CASSLSRWGTEAFF. CDR3 bases: TGTGCCAGCAGTTTATCTCGGTGGGGCACTGAAGCTTTCTTT.